Below are 25 T cell receptor beta chains sequenced from a single sample in a study of long-term antiretroviral therapy in people with HIV. Version v3.0 of the immunoSEQ assay ran at survey level. Using immunoSEQ multiplex PCR, the repertoire was profiled, and TCRdb retains in-frame clones only, with some absent. In the table there are under 25,000 clones, 70% to 90% of which are singletons. The starting material was unsorted PBMCs, obtained 0.6 years after starting antiretroviral therapy. The receptor set was obtained from a man aged 55 to 70 with HIV.

This chain connects TRBV5-1 to TRBJ2-7; TRBD2 might be the D (5 bases). Germline loops: CDR1 SGHRS, CDR2 YFSETQ. The CDR3 runs 14 residues. V lost 4 bases and J 0 bases, leaving 11 bases between the germline ends. For the CDR3, the DNA is TGCGCCAGCAGCCCCCTAGCAAACTCCTACGAGCAGTACTTC. Its translation: CASSPLANSYEQYF.

The chain recombines TRBV7-9 with TRBJ2-7; D might be TRBD2 (6 bases). The CDR3 totals 15 residues. Germline CDR1 is SEHNR and CDR2 is FQNEAQ (reference sequence). The ends were cut back, 4 bases at V and 4 bases at J, with 17 bases in the middle. CDR3 DNA: TGTGCCAGCAGCTGGCCGGGACTCCCCCAATACGAGCAGTACTTC. Its translation: CASSWPGLPQYEQYF.

The CDR3, as DNA: TGTGCCAGTATTGGGTCCTCAGGGTTAACTAATGAAAAACTGTTTTTT. Protein sequence: CASIGSSGLTNEKLFF. The chain has TRBV19 and TRBJ1-4; D perhaps matches TRBD1 (5 bases). Trimming took 7 bases from V and 1 from J, leaving 16 bases between them. The CDR3 loop spans 16 amino acids. From germline, CDR1 is LNHDA and CDR2 SQIVND (reference sequence).

The J gene is TRBJ1-2, the V gene TRBV7-8; D is uncertain. The CDR3 consists of 14 residues. Trimming removed 1 base at V and 4 bases at J, with 10 bases between. From germline, CDR1 is SGHVS and CDR2 FQNEAQ. The CDR3 reads CASSLGGDFYGYTF. The CDR3 DNA sequence: TGTGCCAGCAGCTTAGGAGGAGACTTCTATGGCTACACCTTC.

The chain carries TRBV9 and TRBJ1-1; D might be TRBD1 (5 bases). CDR1 is SGDLS and CDR2 is YYNGEE in the germline V gene. This CDR3 comprises 14 residues. The V and J ends lost 3 bases and 1 base respectively, with 10 bases between them. The CDR3 sequence is CASSGEGRNTEAFF. The CDR3 bases are TGTGCCAGCAGCGGAGAGGGGCGGAACACTGAAGCTTTCTTT.

The chain combines TRBV5-4 with TRBJ2-7, with 8 bases aligning to TRBD1. V shed 5 bases, J shed 5 bases, and the junction held 6 bases outside the gene matches. Per germline, CDR1 SGHNT and CDR2 YYREEE (reference sequence). This CDR3 has 13 amino acids. In DNA, the CDR3 is TGTGCCAGCAGTAGGCAGGGGGCCGACGAGCAGTACTTC. Its protein product is CASSRQGADEQYF.

The rearrangement joins TRBV4-1 to TRBJ2-2, with D possibly TRBD1 on 6 matching bases. With 4 bases removed from V and 1 base from J, the gap between germline ends came to 13 bases. Per germline, CDR1 MGHRA and CDR2 YSYEKL. The CDR3 is made up of 16 amino acids. The CDR3 spells CASSRQGLRNTGELFF. The CDR3 DNA sequence: TGCGCCAGCAGCCGTCAGGGGTTACGGAACACCGGGGAGCTGTTTTTT.

The V call is TRBV7-9, the J call TRBJ2-1; 7 bases are a match to TRBD2. Per the germline V gene, CDR1 is SEHNR and CDR2 is FQNEAQ (reference sequence). The CDR3 loop spans 16 amino acids. Trimming took 5 bases from V and 7 from J; bases not matched to a gene: 14. Here the CDR3 DNA reads TGTGCCAGCAGCCCTCACCTGGCGGGAGTAGTTAATGAGCAGTTCTTC. It specifies CASSPHLAGVVNEQFF.

The chain has TRBV5-1 and TRBJ2-2; D might be TRBD1 (6 bases). CDR3 length: 15 residues. CDR1 SGHRS and CDR2 YFSETQ come from the germline V gene. With 0 bases removed from V and 3 bases from J, the gap between germline ends came to 9 bases. This CDR3 reads CASSLEQGYTGELFF. CDR3 coding DNA: TGCGCCAGCAGCTTGGAACAGGGTTACACCGGGGAGCTGTTTTTT. Full variable domain (missing parts from reference TRBV5-1 and TRBJ2-2): KAGVTQTPRYLIKTRGQQVTLSCSPISGHRSVSWYQQTPGQGLQFLFEYFSETQRNKGNFPGRFSGRQFSNSRSEMNVSTLELGDSALYLCASSLEQGYTGELFFGEGSRLTVL.

This clone was seen just once. The chain combines TRBV2 with TRBJ2-1, with 7 bases fitting TRBD2. V lost 3 bases and J lost 6; bases outside the gene matches: 8. CDR1 and CDR2 from the germline V gene are SNHLY and FYNNEI. This CDR3 contains 15 residues. DNA for the CDR3: TGTGCCAGCAGTGATATCGTGGGAGGGACCAATGAGCAGTTCTTC. It translates to CASSDIVGGTNEQFF.

The chain employs TRBV5-1 and TRBJ2-1, with a possible D match to TRBD2 (6 bases). This CDR3 is 15 amino acids long. Looked up from germline, CDR1 is SGHRS and CDR2 is YFSETQ. Between the trimmed V and J ends, which lost 4 bases and 4 bases, there was a span of 15 bases. As DNA, the CDR3 is TGCGCCAGCAGCACAGACAGCGGGCTGTACAATGAGCAGTTCTTC. Residues: CASSTDSGLYNEQFF.

The gene calls are TRBV19 and TRBJ2-7; 8 nucleotides agree with TRBD1. In germline, CDR1 is LNHDA, CDR2 SQIVND (reference sequence). The J segment lost 4 bases and the V segment lost 4 bases, leaving 6 bases of the junction unmatched. The CDR3 consists of 14 residues. For the CDR3, the DNA is TGTGCCAGTAGTAGGCGGACAGGGCCGTACGAGCAGTACTTC. Translation gives CASSRRTGPYEQYF. The full variable domain, its missing parts supplied by reference TRBV19 and TRBJ2-7, is DGGITQSPKYLFRKEGQNVTLSCEQNLNHDAMYWYRQDPGQGLRLIYYSQIVNDFQKGDIAEGYSVSREKKESFPLTVTSAQKNPTAFYLCASSRRTGPYEQYFGPGTRLTVT.

This clone was seen a single time. The genes are TRBV10-3 and TRBJ2-1; TRBD2 matches 10 bases. This CDR3 has 14 residues. Germline CDR1 reads ENHRY; CDR2 reads SYGVKD. Trimming took 7 bases from V and 7 from J; bases not matched to a gene: 7. CDR3 loop: CAIKLAGRGNEQFF. DNA for the CDR3: TGTGCCATCAAACTAGCGGGGCGTGGGAATGAGCAGTTCTTC.

The chain is built from TRBV29-1 and TRBJ1-1; weak D call: TRBD1 (5 bases). The ends were cut back, 6 bases at V and 3 bases at J, with 11 bases in the middle. This CDR3 has 12 amino acids. Germline V gene lookup returns CDR1 SQVTM and CDR2 ANQGSEA. Here the CDR3 reads CSVWDGDTEAFF. In nucleotides, the CDR3 is TGCAGCGTGTGGGACGGGGACACTGAAGCTTTCTTT.

The rearrangement links TRBV11-3 to TRBJ2-5, with D perhaps assigned TRBD1 or TRBD2 (5 bases each). Germline V lookup: CDR1 SGHNT, CDR2 YENEEA. Trimming took off 6 bases at V and 3 bases at J, with 14 bases between the two ends. This CDR3 is built from 14 residues. The CDR3 nucleotides read TGTGCCAGCAGTCCCGGGACCCCAGAAGAGACCCAGTACTTC. This codes for CASSPGTPEETQYF.

The chain employs TRBV5-1 and TRBJ2-3; tentative D call: TRBD1 (5 bases). Germline V CDR1 and CDR2: SGHRS, YFSETQ. Deletions cut 2 bases from V and 2 bases from J, with 18 bases between. The CDR3 is 17 residues long. The CDR3 DNA reads TGCGCCAGCAGCTTCACGAAGGCTCCCGGACACACAGATACGCAGTATTTT. Translating it yields CASSFTKAPGHTDTQYF.

The chain uses TRBV10-2 and TRBJ2-3; D is uncertain. The CDR3 has 17 residues. Trimming removed 0 bases at V and 0 bases at J, with 13 bases between. The germline V gene encodes CDR1 WSHSY and CDR2 SAAADI. The DNA of the CDR3 is TGCGCCAGCAGTGAGTCCAGCTTCCCAGCTAGCACAGATACGCAGTATTTT. Translating it yields CASSESSFPASTDTQYF.

J is TRBJ2-1 and V is TRBV30; TRBD1 might be the D (5 bases). Trimming left V 0 bases short and J 0 bases short, with 18 bases between. Germline CDR1 and CDR2: GTSNPN and SVGIG (reference sequence). CDR3 length: 18 amino acids. In nucleotides, the CDR3 is TGTGCCTGGAGTGTACTCAGGGTTGGCCGCAGCTCCTACAATGAGCAGTTCTTC. It encodes CAWSVLRVGRSSYNEQFF.

Here the CDR3 reads CASSVGLWSDEQFF. The CDR3, as DNA: TGTGCCAGCAGCGTAGGGTTGTGGAGCGATGAGCAGTTCTTC. The chain is built from TRBV9 and TRBJ2-1; D unresolved. There are 14 residues in the CDR3. Trimming cost V 0 bases and J 8 bases, with 12 bases left between them. Germline CDR1 SGDLS, CDR2 YYNGEE.

This clone has a single count. The chain carries TRBV18 and TRBJ2-1; D is undetermined. The CDR3 has 15 amino acids. The ends were cut back, 2 bases at V and 0 bases at J, with 8 bases in the middle. Germline V gene lookup returns CDR1 KGHSH and CDR2 LQKENI. The CDR3 sequence: CASSPAISSYNEQFF. The CDR3 DNA follows: TGTGCCAGCTCACCAGCGATATCCTCCTACAATGAGCAGTTCTTC.

This clone was recorded once. The CDR3 here is CASSLTLSGGSYTQYF. The CDR3 coding sequence is TGCGCCAGCAGCTTGACCCTCAGCGGGGGGAGTTATACGCAGTATTTT. The gene calls are TRBV5-1 and TRBJ2-3, with 9 bases matching TRBD2. Trimming cost V 1 base and J 7 bases; bases outside gene matches: 10. Germline V gene lookup returns CDR1 SGHRS and CDR2 YFSETQ. The CDR3 extends over 16 amino acids.

The CDR3 bases are TGTGCCATCTTGAGCCAATACTACAATGAGCAGTTCTTC. Amino acids: CAILSQYYNEQFF. The chain employs TRBV10-3 and TRBJ2-1; D gene uncertain. The V end lost 8 bases, the J end lost 3 bases, and 11 bases lay between the germline ends. The CDR3 extends over 13 amino acids. The germline V gene encodes CDR1 ENHRY and CDR2 SYGVKD.

The rearrangement links TRBV28 to TRBJ1-4; 8 bases agree with TRBD1. CDR3 length equals 15 residues. Germline-derived CDR1 and CDR2 are MDHEN and SYDVKM. V lost 4 bases and J lost 7; bases outside the gene matches: 8. CDR3 residues: CASSSSGQGSEKLFF. The CDR3 DNA is TGTGCCAGCAGTTCTTCCGGACAGGGAAGTGAAAAACTGTTTTTT. Supplemented by reference TRBV28 and TRBJ1-4, the full variable domain reads DVKVTQSSRYLVKRTGEKVFLECVQDMDHENMFWYRQDPGLGLRLIYFSYDVKMKEKGDIPEGYSVSREKKERFSLILESASTNQTSMYLCASSSSGQGSEKLFFGSGTQLSVL.

This clone has only one observation. The chain is built from TRBV5-5 and TRBJ2-7; no reliable D call. With 4 bases removed from V and 1 base from J, the gap between germline ends came to 15 bases. CDR3 length: 15 residues. From germline, CDR1 is SGHKS and CDR2 YYEKEE (reference sequence). CDR3 nucleotide sequence: TGTGCCAGCAGCCTCCGGATTCCCAAATCCTACGAGCAGTACTTC. It specifies CASSLRIPKSYEQYF.

The chain combines TRBV5-1 with TRBJ1-2; D is unclear. The CDR3 is 13 residues long. V gave up 6 bases and J gave up 6 bases, with 15 bases separating them. The germline V gene encodes CDR1 SGHRS and CDR2 YFSETQ. The chain's CDR3 is CASNEVDGNGYTF. CDR3 DNA: TGCGCCAGCAATGAGGTCGACGGGAATGGCTACACCTTC.